Presented here are 28 T cell receptor beta chains from one specimen sequenced in a study of blood T cells in healthy people across ages. Then a second PCR, running roughly 7 to 11 cycles, was carried out with a sample-barcoded 5' primer and a J-beta primer mix. TCRdb re-called the 5' RACE reads through MiXCR, storing one row per CDR3 protein. The sample records just under 550,000 distinct CDR3 sequences, around 24% being singletons. The sample also formed part of further work on T cells of mothers and their children.

The sequencing input was blood. The receptors derive from a boy aged 5-17 years in good health.

The table lists this clonotype with a few counts. The rearrangement links TRBV18 to TRBJ2-5; D may be TRBD1 (6 bases). This CDR3 has 14 amino acids. Per germline, CDR1 KGHSH and CDR2 LQKENI. V was clipped by 2 bases and J by 2 bases, with 9 bases between them. CDR3 sequence: CASSPIGQQETQYF. The CDR3 nucleotides read TGTGCCAGCTCACCAATTGGACAGCAAGAGACCCAGTACTTC.

Notes on this clonotype: The junction departs from germline at one end; a sequencing error may be responsible. This rearrangement joins TRBV6-2 or TRBV6-3 to TRBJ2-1; D might be TRBD2 (5 bases). The CDR3 has 12 residues. Germline values: CDR1 MNHEY, CDR2 SVGEGT. The CDR3 DNA follows: TGTGCCAGCAGCCGACGAGGGCTCCGGGTGATCTTC. Protein product: CASSRRGLRVIF.

The rearrangement links TRBV5-5 to TRBJ2-2, with D unclear. CDR3 length equals 14 residues. Per germline, CDR1 SGHKS and CDR2 YYEKEE (reference sequence). V dropped 2 bases and J dropped 4 bases, with 9 bases sitting between them. The CDR3 DNA reads as TGTGCCAGCAGCTTCGAACAGCCCACCGGGGAGCTGTTTTTT. This translates into CASSFEQPTGELFF.

V usage is TRBV25-1 and J usage is TRBJ2-5; no firm D call. The J call may be wrong; the DNA end is better matched by TRBJ2-7. The V gene's germline CDR1 is MGHDK and CDR2 SYGVNS. This CDR3 is 13 amino acids long. The CDR3 here is CASSEESGYEQYF. In nucleotides, the CDR3 is TGTGCCAGCAGTGAGGAATCAGGATACGAGCAGTACTTC.

This chain links TRBV29-1 with TRBJ2-5; 12 positions agree with TRBD2. The J call could be wrong; TRBJ2-7 is a better fit for the DNA end. Germline values: CDR1 SQVTM, CDR2 ANQGSEA. This CDR3 contains 14 residues. The CDR3, as DNA: TGCAGCGTTTCTCTAGCGGGAGGGGGTTACGAGCAGTACTTC. Translated, it gives CSVSLAGGGYEQYF.

This clonotype was recorded a few times. The V call is TRBV20-1, the J call TRBJ2-5; 8 bases are a match to TRBD2. The CDR3 is made up of 12 amino acids. Germline CDR1 DFQATT, CDR2 SNEGSKA (reference sequence). The ends lost 6 bases at V and 5 bases at J; junction bases unmatched: 5. As DNA, the CDR3 is TGCAGTGCCCAGAGCGGGGGCGAGACCCAGTACTTC. Protein sequence: CSAQSGGETQYF.

The V call is TRBV7-6, the J call TRBJ2-3; possible D gene TRBD2, 8 bases. With 5 bases removed from V and 3 bases from J, the gap between germline ends came to 21 bases. Germline lookup yields CDR1 SGHVS and CDR2 FNYEAQ. This CDR3 region has 17 residues. CDR3: CASSRGGTVKLTDTQYF. Written as DNA, the CDR3 is TGTGCCAGCAGCCGCGGGGGGACAGTGAAACTAACAGATACGCAGTATTTT.

The J gene is TRBJ2-5, the V gene TRBV6-5; no definite D call. Germline loops: CDR1 MNHEY, CDR2 SVGAGI. V lost 1 base and J 5 bases, leaving 17 bases between the germline ends. This CDR3 is 16 amino acids long. DNA of the CDR3: TGTGCCAGCAGTTACTTTCCGGTTTTGTTGTGGGAGACCCAGTACTTC. It encodes CASSYFPVLLWETQYF.

This clonotype was recorded at least ten times. This chain joins TRBV28 and TRBJ2-5, with D perhaps TRBD1 (6 bases). The CDR3 consists of 14 residues. V lost 3 bases, J lost 5 bases, and 13 bases lay in between. CDR1 and CDR2 from the germline V gene are MDHEN and SYDVKM. The CDR3 region has the DNA TGTGCCAGCAGTTTGGGGGCCCTCGGGGAGACCCAGTACTTC. This codes for CASSLGALGETQYF.

DNA for the CDR3: TGTGCCACCAGTGAGGGGCAGAACAATCAGCCCCAGCATTTT. It codes for CATSEGQNNQPQHF. V usage is TRBV24-1 and J usage is TRBJ1-5, with D perhaps matching TRBD1 (5 bases). Between the trimmed V and J ends, which lost 4 bases and 3 bases, there was a span of 9 bases. The germline CDR1 and CDR2 sequences are KGHDR and SFDVKD. The CDR3 runs 14 residues.

The chain has TRBV4-2 and TRBJ2-3; weak D call: TRBD2 (6 bases). This CDR3 spans 16 amino acids. From germline, CDR1 is LGHNA and CDR2 YNFKEQ. V was cut by 0 bases and J by 2 bases, with 12 bases left in between. Here the CDR3 reads CASSQEISGYTDTQYF. CDR3 nucleotide sequence: TGTGCCAGCAGCCAAGAGATTAGCGGATACACAGATACGCAGTATTTT.

V gene TRBV27 combines with J gene TRBJ2-2; D is undetermined. Trimming removed 8 bases from V and 6 bases from J, with 10 bases in between. The CDR3 runs to 12 residues. Per germline, CDR1 MNHEY and CDR2 SMNVEV (reference sequence). In nucleotides, the CDR3 is TGTGCCAGCTCCACTCGGGCCGGGGAGCTGTTTTTT. Residues: CASSTRAGELFF.

This clonotype turned up a few times. The chain employs TRBV29-1 and TRBJ2-3; 9 bases line up with TRBD1. CDR3 size: 14 residues. J lost 4 bases, V lost 4 bases, and 6 bases had no gene match. CDR1 is SQVTM and CDR2 is ANQGSEA in the germline V gene. DNA for the CDR3: TGCAGCGTTGTGGACAGGGGTCACGCAGATACGCAGTATTTT. This gives the protein CSVVDRGHADTQYF.

This clonotype was recorded a few times. V gene TRBV20-1 combines with J gene TRBJ2-5, with D perhaps TRBD1 (6 bases). The J call is doubtful: the DNA matches TRBJ2-1 better. The CDR3 spans 15 residues. Per the germline V gene, CDR1 is DFQATT and CDR2 is SNEGSKA (reference sequence). The CDR3 sequence is CSARDPEGVYNEQFF. The DNA of the CDR3 is TGCAGTGCTAGAGATCCTGAGGGGGTGTACAATGAGCAGTTCTTC.

The genes are TRBV14 and TRBJ2-5; a weak D match, TRBD1 (5 bases). The DNA end favors TRBJ2-7, so the J call may be wrong. The length of the CDR3 is 15 residues. Germline CDR1 SGHDN, CDR2 FVKESK. CDR3 region: CASSQGYRSGYEQYF. The CDR3 coding sequence is TGTGCCAGCAGCCAAGGGTACAGGTCGGGCTACGAGCAGTACTTC.

The V gene is TRBV15, the J gene TRBJ1-1; 10 bases line up with TRBD1. CDR1 and CDR2 (germline): LNHNV, YYDKDF (reference sequence). This CDR3 comprises 17 residues. J was trimmed by 2 bases and V by 0 bases; bases with no gene match: 6. CDR3 amino acids: CATSRDWGQGINTEAFF. CDR3 DNA sequence: TGTGCCACCAGCAGAGATTGGGGACAGGGGATCAACACTGAAGCTTTCTTT.

The CDR3, as DNA: TGTGCCAGCAGGAAGGGACAGGGGCCTTCCAATGAGCAGTTCTTC. Translating it yields CASRKGQGPSNEQFF. The chain uses TRBV7-8 and TRBJ2-1; 10 bases match TRBD1. The CDR3 runs to 15 residues. The germline V gene has CDR1 SGHVS and CDR2 FQNEAQ. V shed 6 bases and J 6 bases; nucleotides not matched to a gene: 8.

This clonotype appeared a few times. Here the CDR3 reads CASSSTVNQPQHF. Here the CDR3 DNA reads TGTGCCAGCAGTTCGACGGTGAATCAGCCCCAGCATTTT. V and J are TRBV27 and TRBJ1-5; D call uncertain. Per germline, CDR1 MNHEY and CDR2 SMNVEV (reference sequence). The CDR3 has 13 residues. Trimming shortened V by 4 bases and J by 4 bases, and 8 bases separated the two germline ends.

The gene calls are TRBV5-1 and TRBJ2-2, with D perhaps assigned TRBD1 or TRBD2 (6 bases each). The CDR3 length is 14 residues. With 5 bases removed from V and 5 bases from J, the gap between germline ends came to 13 bases. Germline V CDR1 and CDR2: SGHRS, YFSETQ. DNA of the CDR3: TGCGCCAGCAGTTTCGGGGGCAGGACCGGGGAGCTGTTTTTT. Its protein is CASSFGGRTGELFF.

The rearrangement links TRBV7-2 to TRBJ2-3; perhaps D is TRBD1 or TRBD2 (5 bases each). This CDR3 region has 12 residues. Germline V gene data show CDR1 as SGHTA and CDR2 as FQGNSA. V was trimmed by 6 bases and J by 3 bases, leaving 7 bases between them. The CDR3 region is CASRGETDTQYF. CDR3 sequence (DNA): TGTGCCAGCAGAGGGGAGACAGATACGCAGTATTTT. Using reference TRBV7-2 and TRBJ2-3 for the parts outside the CDR3, the full variable domain is GAGVSQSPSNKVTEKGKDVELRCDPISGHTALYWYRQSLGQGLEFLIYFQGNSAPDKSGLPSDRFSAERTGGSVSTLTIQRTQQEDSAVYLCASRGETDTQYFGPGTRLTVL.

This chain connects TRBV7-2 to TRBJ1-3; 7 bases line up with TRBD1. V dropped 5 bases and J dropped 1; count of bases not matched to a gene: 11. This CDR3 spans 17 amino acids. Germline CDR1 SGHTA, CDR2 FQGNSA. CDR3 in amino acids: CASSPGGGGGSGNTIYF. The CDR3 coding sequence is TGTGCCAGCAGCCCAGGAGGAGGGGGCGGGTCTGGAAACACCATATATTTT.

This clonotype was counted between two and nine times. V usage is TRBV11-2 and J usage is TRBJ1-4; TRBD1 is a possible D gene (5 bases). This CDR3 has 12 residues. Germline-derived CDR1 and CDR2 are SGHAT and FQNNGV. Trimming shortened V by 5 bases and J by 11 bases, and 12 bases separated the two germline ends. The DNA of the CDR3 is TGTGCCAGCAGCCCGGCCGAGGGGAAACTGTTTTTT. Its translation: CASSPAEGKLFF.

V and J are TRBV7-2 and TRBJ2-7; no firm D call. Germline-derived CDR1 and CDR2 are SGHTA and FQGNSA. V lost 5 bases and J 4 bases, leaving 15 bases between the germline ends. CDR3 size: 14 residues. The CDR3 loop reads CASSPSQESYEQYF. The CDR3 nucleotides read TGTGCCAGCAGCCCAAGTCAGGAGTCTTACGAGCAGTACTTC.

This clonotype was seen only a few times. The rearrangement links TRBV4-3 to TRBJ2-2; D perhaps matches TRBD2 (5 bases). Trimming shortened V by 0 bases and J by 5 bases, and 13 bases separated the two germline ends. This CDR3 is 16 amino acids long. Germline CDR1 and CDR2: LGHNA and YSLEER. The CDR3 reads CASSQEIGGGTGELFF. CDR3 nucleotides: TGCGCCAGCAGCCAAGAGATTGGAGGCGGGACCGGGGAGCTGTTTTTT.

The genes are TRBV7-9 and TRBJ1-1; weak D call: TRBD1 (6 bases). V lost 6 bases, J lost 7 bases, and 12 bases lay in between. CDR1 and CDR2 from the germline V gene are SEHNR and FQNEAQ (reference sequence). There are 12 residues in the CDR3. DNA of the CDR3: TGTGCCAGCAGGACAGGCGAGGGTGAAGCTTTCTTT. Protein: CASRTGEGEAFF.

CDR3 DNA sequence: TGTGCCAGCAGTTATTCGAGTTCTGCCGCCTCCTACGAGCAGTACTTC. Its protein is CASSYSSSAASYEQYF. This rearrangement joins TRBV6-5 to TRBJ2-5; D is unresolved. With the DNA end fitting TRBJ2-7 better, the J assignment may be wrong. The germline V gene encodes CDR1 MNHEY and CDR2 SVGAGI. There are 16 residues in the CDR3.

This clonotype was observed at least ten times. This chain links TRBV29-1 with TRBJ2-7; 7 bases agree with TRBD1. V lost 2 bases and J lost 0; bases outside the gene matches: 1. CDR1 is SQVTM, CDR2 ANQGSEA, per germline. The CDR3 has 13 residues. CDR3 region: CSVENRGSYEQYF. The CDR3, as DNA: TGCAGCGTTGAAAACAGGGGCTCCTACGAGCAGTACTTC.

The chain joins TRBV12-3 or TRBV12-4 to TRBJ2-7; 7 positions agree with TRBD1. The ends lost 1 base at V and 3 bases at J; junction bases unmatched: 9. This CDR3 region has 16 residues. CDR3 amino acids: CASSLGRGLTYYEQYF. DNA for the CDR3: TGTGCCAGCAGTTTAGGAAGGGGGCTTACATACTACGAGCAGTACTTC.